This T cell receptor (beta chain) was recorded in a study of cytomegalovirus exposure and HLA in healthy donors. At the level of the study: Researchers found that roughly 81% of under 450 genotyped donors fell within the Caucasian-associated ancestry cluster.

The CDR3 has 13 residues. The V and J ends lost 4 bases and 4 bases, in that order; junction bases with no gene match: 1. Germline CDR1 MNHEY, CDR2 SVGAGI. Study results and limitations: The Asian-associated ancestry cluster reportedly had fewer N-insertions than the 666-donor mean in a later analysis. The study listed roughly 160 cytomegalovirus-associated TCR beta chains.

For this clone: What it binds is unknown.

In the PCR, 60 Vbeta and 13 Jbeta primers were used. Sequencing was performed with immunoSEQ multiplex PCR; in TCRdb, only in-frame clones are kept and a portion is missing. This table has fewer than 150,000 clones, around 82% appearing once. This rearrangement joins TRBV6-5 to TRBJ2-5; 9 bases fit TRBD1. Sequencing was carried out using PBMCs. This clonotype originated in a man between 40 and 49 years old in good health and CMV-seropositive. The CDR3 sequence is CASSSGQGETQYF. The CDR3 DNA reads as TGTGCCAGCAGTTCGGGACAGGGAGAGACCCAGTACTTC.